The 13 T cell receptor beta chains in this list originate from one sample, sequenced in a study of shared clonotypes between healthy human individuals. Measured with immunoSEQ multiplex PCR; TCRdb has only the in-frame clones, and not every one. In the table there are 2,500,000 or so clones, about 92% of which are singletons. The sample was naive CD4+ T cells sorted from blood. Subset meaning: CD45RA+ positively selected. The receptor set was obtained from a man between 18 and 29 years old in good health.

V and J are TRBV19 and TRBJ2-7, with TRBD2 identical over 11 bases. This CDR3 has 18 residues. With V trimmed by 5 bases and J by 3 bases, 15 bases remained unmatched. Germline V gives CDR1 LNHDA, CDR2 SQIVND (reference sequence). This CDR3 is CASSSSLAGGPRSYEQYF. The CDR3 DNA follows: TGTGCCAGTAGTTCTTCCTTAGCGGGAGGGCCAAGAAGCTACGAGCAGTACTTC.

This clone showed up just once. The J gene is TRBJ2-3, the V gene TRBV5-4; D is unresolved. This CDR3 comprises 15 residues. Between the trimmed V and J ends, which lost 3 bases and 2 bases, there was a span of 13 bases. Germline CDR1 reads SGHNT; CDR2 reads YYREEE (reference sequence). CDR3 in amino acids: CASSSGVAATDTQYF. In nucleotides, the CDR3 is TGTGCCAGCAGCTCGGGCGTCGCAGCCACAGATACGCAGTATTTT.

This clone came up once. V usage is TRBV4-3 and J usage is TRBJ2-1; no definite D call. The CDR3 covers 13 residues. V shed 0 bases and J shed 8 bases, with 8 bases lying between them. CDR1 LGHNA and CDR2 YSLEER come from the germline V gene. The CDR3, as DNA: TGCGCCAGCAGCCAAGATTCTGCCGATGAGCAGTTCTTC. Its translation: CASSQDSADEQFF.

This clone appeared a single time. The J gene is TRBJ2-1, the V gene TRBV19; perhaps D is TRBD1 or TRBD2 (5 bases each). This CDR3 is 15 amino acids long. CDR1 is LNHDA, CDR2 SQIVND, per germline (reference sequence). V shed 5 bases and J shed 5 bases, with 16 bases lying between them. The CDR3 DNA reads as TGTGCCAGTAGTGTCCGGGACCGCGCTCACAATGAGCAGTTCTTC. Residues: CASSVRDRAHNEQFF. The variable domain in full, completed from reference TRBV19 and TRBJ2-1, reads DGGITQSPKYLFRKEGQNVTLSCEQNLNHDAMYWYRQDPGQGLRLIYYSQIVNDFQKGDIAEGYSVSREKKESFPLTVTSAQKNPTAFYLCASSVRDRAHNEQFFGPGTRLTVL.

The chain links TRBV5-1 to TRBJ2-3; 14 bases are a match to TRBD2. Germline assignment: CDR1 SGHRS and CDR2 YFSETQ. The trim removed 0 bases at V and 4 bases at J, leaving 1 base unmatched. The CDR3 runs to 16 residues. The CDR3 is CASSLVTSGGADTQYF. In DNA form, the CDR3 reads TGCGCCAGCAGCTTGGTGACTAGCGGGGGGGCAGATACGCAGTATTTT.

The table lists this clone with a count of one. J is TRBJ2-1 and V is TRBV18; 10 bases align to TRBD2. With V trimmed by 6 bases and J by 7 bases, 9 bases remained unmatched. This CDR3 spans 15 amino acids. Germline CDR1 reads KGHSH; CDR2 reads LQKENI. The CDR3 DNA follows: TGTGCCAGCTCTCTTGGACTAGCGGCGGGAAATGAGCAGTTCTTC. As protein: CASSLGLAAGNEQFF.

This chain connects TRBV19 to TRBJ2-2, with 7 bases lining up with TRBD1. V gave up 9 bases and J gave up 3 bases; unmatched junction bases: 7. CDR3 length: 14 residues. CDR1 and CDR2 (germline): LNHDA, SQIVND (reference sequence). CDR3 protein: CASETGLDTGELFF. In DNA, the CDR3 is TGTGCCAGCGAGACAGGGCTGGACACCGGGGAGCTGTTTTTT.

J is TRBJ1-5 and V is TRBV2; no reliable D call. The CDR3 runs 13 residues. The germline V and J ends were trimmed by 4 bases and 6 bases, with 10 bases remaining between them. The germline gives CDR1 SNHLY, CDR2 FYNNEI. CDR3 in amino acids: CASSVRDSQPQHF. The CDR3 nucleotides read TGTGCCAGCAGTGTGAGGGATAGTCAGCCCCAGCATTTT.

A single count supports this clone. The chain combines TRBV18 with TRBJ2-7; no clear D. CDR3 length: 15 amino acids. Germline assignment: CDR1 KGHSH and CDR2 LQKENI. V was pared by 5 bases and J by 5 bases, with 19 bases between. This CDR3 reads CASSFAEIGINEQYF. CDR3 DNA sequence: TGTGCCAGCTCATTTGCGGAAATAGGGATCAACGAGCAGTACTTC.

The CDR3 is CAWSPWTSGRSANTGELFF. In DNA, the CDR3 is TGTGCCTGGAGTCCCTGGACTAGCGGGAGGTCCGCGAACACCGGGGAGCTGTTTTTT. This chain joins TRBV30 and TRBJ2-2, with 14 bases lining up with TRBD2. The ends lost 2 bases at V and 0 bases at J; junction bases unmatched: 8. Germline CDR1 and CDR2: GTSNPN and SVGIG (reference sequence). The CDR3 has 19 residues.

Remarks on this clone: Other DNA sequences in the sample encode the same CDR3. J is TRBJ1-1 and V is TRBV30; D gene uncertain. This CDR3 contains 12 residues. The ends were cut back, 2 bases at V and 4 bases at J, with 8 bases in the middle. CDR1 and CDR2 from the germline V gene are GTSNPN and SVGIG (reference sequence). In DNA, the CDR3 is TGTGCCTGGAGTCCCGTCGGCACTGAAGCTTTCTTT. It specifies CAWSPVGTEAFF.

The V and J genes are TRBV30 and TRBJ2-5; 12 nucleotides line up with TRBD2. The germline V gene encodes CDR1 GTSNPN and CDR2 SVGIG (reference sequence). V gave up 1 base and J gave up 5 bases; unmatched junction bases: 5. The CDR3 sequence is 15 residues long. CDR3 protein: CAWSGLAGVRETQYF. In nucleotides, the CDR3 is TGTGCCTGGAGTGGACTAGCGGGAGTCCGGGAGACCCAGTACTTC.

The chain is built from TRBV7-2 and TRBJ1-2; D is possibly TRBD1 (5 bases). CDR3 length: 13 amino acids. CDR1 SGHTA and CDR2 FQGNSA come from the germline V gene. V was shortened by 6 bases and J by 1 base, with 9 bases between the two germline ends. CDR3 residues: CASSPGLNYGYTF. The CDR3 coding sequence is TGTGCCAGCAGTCCGGGACTTAACTATGGCTACACCTTC.